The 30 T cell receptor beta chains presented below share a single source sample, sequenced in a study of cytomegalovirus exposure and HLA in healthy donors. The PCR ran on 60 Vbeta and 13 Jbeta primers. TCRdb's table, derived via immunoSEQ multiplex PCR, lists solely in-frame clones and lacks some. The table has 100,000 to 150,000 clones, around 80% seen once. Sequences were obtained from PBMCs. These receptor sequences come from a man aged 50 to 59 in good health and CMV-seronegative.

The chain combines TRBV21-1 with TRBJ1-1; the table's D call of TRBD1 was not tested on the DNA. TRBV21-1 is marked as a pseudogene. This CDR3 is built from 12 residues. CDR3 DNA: TGTGCCAGCAGCAGGCTGAACACTGAAGCTTTCTTT. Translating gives CASSRLNTEAFF.

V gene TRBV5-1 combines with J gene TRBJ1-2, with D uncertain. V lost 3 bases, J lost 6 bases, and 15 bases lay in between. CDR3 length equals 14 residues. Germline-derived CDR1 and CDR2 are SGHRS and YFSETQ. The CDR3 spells CASSWAGVGNGYTF. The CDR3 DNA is TGCGCCAGCAGCTGGGCCGGCGTGGGCAATGGCTACACCTTC. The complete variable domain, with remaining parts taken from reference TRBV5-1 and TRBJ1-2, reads KAGVTQTPRYLIKTRGQQVTLSCSPISGHRSVSWYQQTPGQGLQFLFEYFSETQRNKGNFPGRFSGRQFSNSRSEMNVSTLELGDSALYLCASSWAGVGNGYTFGSGTRLTVV.

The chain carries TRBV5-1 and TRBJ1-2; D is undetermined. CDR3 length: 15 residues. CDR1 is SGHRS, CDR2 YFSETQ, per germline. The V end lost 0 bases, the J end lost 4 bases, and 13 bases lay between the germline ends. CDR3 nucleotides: TGCGCCAGCAGCTTGGAAGCCAGCGGACCCTATGGCTACACCTTC. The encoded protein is CASSLEASGPYGYTF.

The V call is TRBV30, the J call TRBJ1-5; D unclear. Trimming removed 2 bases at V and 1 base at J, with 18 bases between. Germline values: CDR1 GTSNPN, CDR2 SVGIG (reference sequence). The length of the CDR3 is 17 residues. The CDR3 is CAWSLREDTLSNQPQHF. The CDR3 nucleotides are TGTGCCTGGAGTCTTCGTGAAGACACCCTAAGCAATCAGCCCCAGCATTTT.

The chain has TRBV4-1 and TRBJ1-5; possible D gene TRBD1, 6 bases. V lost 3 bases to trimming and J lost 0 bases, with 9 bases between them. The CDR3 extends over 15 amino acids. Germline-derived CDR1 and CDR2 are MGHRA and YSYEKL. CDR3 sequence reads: CASSQGHNSNQPQHF. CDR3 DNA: TGCGCCAGCAGCCAGGGACACAATAGCAATCAGCCCCAGCATTTT.

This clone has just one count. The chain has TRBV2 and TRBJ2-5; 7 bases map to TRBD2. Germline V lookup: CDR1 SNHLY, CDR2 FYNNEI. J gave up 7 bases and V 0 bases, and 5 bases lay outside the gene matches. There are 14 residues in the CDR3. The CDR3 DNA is TGTGCCAGCAGTGAAGCTAGGGGCGGGGGGACCCAGTACTTC. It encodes CASSEARGGGTQYF. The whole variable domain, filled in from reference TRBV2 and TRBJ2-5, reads EPEVTQTPSHQVTQMGQEVILRCVPISNHLYFYWYRQILGQKVEFLVSFYNNEISEKSEIFDDQFSVERPDGSNFTLKIRSTKLEDSAMYFCASSEARGGGTQYFGPGTRLLVL.

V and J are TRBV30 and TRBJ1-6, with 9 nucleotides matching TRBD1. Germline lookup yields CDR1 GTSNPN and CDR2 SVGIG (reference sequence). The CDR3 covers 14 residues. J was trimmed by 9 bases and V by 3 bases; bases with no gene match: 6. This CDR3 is CAWRGQGFGSPLHF. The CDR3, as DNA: TGTGCCTGGAGGGGACAGGGATTTGGTTCACCCCTCCACTTT.

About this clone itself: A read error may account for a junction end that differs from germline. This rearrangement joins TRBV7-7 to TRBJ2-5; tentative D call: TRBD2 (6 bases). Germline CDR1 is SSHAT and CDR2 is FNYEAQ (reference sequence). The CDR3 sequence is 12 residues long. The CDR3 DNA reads TGTGCTAGCAGCTCCCCGCCGGGAGATGTGTACTTC. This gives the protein CASSSPPGDVYF.

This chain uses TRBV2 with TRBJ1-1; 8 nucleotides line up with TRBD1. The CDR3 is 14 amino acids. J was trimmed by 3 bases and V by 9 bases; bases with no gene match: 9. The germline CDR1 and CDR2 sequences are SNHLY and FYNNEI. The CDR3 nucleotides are TGTGCCAGTCAGTTGGAGGACAGGGACACTGAAGCTTTCTTT. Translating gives CASQLEDRDTEAFF.

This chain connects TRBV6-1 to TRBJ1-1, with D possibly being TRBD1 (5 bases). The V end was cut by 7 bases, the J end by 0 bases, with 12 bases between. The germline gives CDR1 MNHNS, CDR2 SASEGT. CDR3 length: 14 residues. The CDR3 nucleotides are TGTGCCAGCATTAAGACAGACATGAACACTGAAGCTTTCTTT. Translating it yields CASIKTDMNTEAFF.

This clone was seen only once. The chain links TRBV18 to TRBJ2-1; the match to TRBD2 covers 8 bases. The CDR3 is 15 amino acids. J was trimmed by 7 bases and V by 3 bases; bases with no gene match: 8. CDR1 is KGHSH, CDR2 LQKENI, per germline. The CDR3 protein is CASSPIGGARNEQFF. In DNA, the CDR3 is TGTGCCAGCTCACCTATCGGGGGGGCGAGGAATGAGCAGTTCTTC.

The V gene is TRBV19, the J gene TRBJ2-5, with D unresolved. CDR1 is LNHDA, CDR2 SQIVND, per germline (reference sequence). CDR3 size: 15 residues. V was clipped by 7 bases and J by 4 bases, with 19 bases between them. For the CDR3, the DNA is TGTGCCAGTACCCCGTTCTTCCAGGCACCAGAGACCCAGTACTTC. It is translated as CASTPFFQAPETQYF.

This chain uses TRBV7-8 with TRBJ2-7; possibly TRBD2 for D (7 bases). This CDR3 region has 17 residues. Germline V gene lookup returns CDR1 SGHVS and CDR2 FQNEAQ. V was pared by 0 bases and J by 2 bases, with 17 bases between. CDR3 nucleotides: TGTGCCAGCAGCTTAGCGCTAAAGGGGGGGCCTACCTACGAGCAGTACTTC. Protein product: CASSLALKGGPTYEQYF.

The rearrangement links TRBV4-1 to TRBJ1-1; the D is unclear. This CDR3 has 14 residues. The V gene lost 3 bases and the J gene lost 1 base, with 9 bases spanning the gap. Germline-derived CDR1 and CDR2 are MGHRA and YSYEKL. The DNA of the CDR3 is TGCGCCAGCAGCCAGGCACATGGGAACACTGAAGCTTTCTTT. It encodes CASSQAHGNTEAFF.

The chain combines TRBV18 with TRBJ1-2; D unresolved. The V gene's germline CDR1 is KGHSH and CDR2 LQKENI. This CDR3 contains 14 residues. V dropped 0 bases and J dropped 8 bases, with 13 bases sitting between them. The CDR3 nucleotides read TGTGCCAGCTCACCACCTCTCTATGACGGGGGCTACACCTTC. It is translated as CASSPPLYDGGYTF.

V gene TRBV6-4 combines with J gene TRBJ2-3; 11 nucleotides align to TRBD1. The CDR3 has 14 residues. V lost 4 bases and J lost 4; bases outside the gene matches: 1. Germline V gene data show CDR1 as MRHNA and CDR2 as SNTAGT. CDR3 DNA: TGTGCCAGCAGTGGGACAGGGGGCGCAGATACGCAGTATTTT. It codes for CASSGTGGADTQYF.

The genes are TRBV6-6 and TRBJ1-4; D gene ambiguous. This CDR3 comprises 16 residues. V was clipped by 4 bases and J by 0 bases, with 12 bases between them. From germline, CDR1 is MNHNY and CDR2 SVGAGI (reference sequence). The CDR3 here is CASSSGNLPTNEKLFF. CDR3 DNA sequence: TGTGCCAGCAGTTCCGGGAACCTACCAACTAATGAAAAACTGTTTTTT.

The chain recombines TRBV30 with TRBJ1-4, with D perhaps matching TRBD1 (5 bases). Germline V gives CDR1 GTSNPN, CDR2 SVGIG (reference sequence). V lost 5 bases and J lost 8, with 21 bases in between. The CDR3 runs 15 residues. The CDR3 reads CAWDKGQGLSEKLFF. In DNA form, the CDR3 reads TGTGCCTGGGACAAAGGCCAGGGTCTTTCGGAAAAACTGTTTTTT.

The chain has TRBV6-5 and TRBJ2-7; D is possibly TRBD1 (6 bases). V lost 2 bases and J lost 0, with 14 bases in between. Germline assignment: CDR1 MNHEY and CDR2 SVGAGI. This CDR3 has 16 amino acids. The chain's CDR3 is CASSYTRTESSYEQYF. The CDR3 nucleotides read TGTGCCAGCAGTTACACCCGGACAGAAAGCTCCTACGAGCAGTACTTC.

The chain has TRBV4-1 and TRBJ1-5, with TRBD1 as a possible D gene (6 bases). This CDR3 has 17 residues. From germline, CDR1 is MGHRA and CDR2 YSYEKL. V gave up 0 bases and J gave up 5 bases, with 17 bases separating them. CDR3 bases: TGCGCCAGCAGCCAAGATTTTGGGGGTGACAGGTATCAGCCCCAGCATTTT. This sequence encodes CASSQDFGGDRYQPQHF.

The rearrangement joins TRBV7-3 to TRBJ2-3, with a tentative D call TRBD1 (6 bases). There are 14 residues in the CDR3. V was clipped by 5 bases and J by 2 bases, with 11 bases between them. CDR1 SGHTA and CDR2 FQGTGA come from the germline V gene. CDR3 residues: CASSRQELTDTQYF. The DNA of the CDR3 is TGTGCCAGCAGCCGACAGGAACTCACAGATACGCAGTATTTT. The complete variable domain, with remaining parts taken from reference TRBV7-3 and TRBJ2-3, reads GAGVSQTPSNKVTEKGKYVELRCDPISGHTALYWYRQSLGQGPEFLIYFQGTGAADDSGLPNDRFFAVRPEGSVSTLKIQRTERGDSAVYLCASSRQELTDTQYFGPGTRLTVL.

CDR3 nucleotides: TGTGCCAGCAGCCCCCCGGGGGTGCCCTACGAGCAGTACTTC. It translates to CASSPPGVPYEQYF. The chain joins TRBV7-9 to TRBJ2-7; possible D gene TRBD2, 6 bases. The CDR3 loop spans 14 amino acids. CDR1 SEHNR and CDR2 FQNEAQ come from the germline V gene (reference sequence). Trimming removed 5 bases at V and 2 bases at J, with 13 bases between.

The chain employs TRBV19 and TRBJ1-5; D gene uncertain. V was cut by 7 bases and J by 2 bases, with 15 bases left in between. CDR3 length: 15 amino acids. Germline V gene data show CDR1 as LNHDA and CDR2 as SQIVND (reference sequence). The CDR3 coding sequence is TGTGCCAGTACTTTTCGATCCGGGGGCAATCAGCCCCAGCATTTT. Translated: CASTFRSGGNQPQHF.

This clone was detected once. DNA for the CDR3: TGCGCCAGCAGCCCCTCGAGGTTCTATGGCTACACCTTC. Encoded protein: CASSPSRFYGYTF. The V call is TRBV4-1, the J call TRBJ1-2; D unclear. Deletions cut 4 bases from V and 4 bases from J, with 10 bases between. The CDR3 has 13 residues. From germline, CDR1 is MGHRA and CDR2 YSYEKL.

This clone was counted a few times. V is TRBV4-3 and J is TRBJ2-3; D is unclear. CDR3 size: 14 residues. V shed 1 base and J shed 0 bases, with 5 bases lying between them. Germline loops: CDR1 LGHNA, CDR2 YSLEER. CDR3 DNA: TGCGCCAGCAGCCAAGGGCCGAGCACAGATACGCAGTATTTT. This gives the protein CASSQGPSTDTQYF.

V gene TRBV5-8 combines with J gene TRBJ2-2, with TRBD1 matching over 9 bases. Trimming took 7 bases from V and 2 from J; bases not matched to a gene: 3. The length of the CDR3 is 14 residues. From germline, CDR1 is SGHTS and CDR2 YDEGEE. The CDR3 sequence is CASRDRANTGELFF. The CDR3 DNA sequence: TGTGCCAGCCGGGACAGGGCTAACACCGGGGAGCTGTTTTTT.

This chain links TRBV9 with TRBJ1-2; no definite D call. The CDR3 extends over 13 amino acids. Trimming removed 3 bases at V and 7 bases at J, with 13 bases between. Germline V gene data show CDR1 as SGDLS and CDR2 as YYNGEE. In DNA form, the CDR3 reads TGTGCCAGCAGCGCCCCAAGGTCGGGTGGCTACACCTTC. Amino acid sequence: CASSAPRSGGYTF.

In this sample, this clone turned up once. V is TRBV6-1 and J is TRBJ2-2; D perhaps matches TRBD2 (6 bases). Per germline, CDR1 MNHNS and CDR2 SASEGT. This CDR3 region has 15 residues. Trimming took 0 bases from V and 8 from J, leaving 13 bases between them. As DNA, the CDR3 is TGTGCCAGCAGTGAAGCGGGCGGGATTGGTGGGGAGCTGTTTTTT. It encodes CASSEAGGIGGELFF.

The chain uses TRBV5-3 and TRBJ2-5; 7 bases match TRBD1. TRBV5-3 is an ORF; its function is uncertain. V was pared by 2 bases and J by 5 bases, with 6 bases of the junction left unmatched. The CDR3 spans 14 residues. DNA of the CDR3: TGTGCCAGAAGCTTCGACAGGGATGGGGAGACCCAGTACTTC. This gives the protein CARSFDRDGETQYF.

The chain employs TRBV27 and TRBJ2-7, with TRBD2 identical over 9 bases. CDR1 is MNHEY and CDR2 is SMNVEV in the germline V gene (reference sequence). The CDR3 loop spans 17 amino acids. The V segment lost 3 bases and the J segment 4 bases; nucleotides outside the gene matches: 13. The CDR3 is CASSLYASGGPIYEQYF. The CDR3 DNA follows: TGTGCCAGCAGTTTGTATGCAAGCGGGGGGCCGATTTACGAGCAGTACTTC.